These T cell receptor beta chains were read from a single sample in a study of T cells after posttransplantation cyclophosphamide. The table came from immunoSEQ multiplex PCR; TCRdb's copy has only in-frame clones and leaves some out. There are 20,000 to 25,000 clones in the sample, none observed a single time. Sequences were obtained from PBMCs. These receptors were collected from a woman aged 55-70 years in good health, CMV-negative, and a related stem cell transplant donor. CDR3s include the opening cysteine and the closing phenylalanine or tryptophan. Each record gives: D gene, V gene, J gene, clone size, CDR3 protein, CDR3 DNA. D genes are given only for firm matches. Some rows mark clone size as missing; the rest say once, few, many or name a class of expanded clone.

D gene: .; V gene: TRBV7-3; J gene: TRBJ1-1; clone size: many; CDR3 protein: CASSLKQNTEAFF; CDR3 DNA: TGTGCCAGCAGCTTAAAGCAGAACACTGAAGCTTTCTTT
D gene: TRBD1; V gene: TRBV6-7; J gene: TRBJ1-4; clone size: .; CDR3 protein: CASREDRALKLFF; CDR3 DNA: TGTGCCAGCCGAGAGGACAGGGCACTGAAACTGTTTTTT
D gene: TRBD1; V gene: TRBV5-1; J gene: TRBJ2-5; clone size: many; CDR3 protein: CASSTRTGAQETQYF; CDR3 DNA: TGCGCCAGCAGCACCAGGACAGGGGCCCAAGAGACCCAGTACTTC
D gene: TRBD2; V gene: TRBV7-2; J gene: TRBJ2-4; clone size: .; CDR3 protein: CASSPMRGAQNIQYF; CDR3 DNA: TGTGCCAGCAGCCCAATGCGGGGGGCCCAAAACATTCAGTACTTC
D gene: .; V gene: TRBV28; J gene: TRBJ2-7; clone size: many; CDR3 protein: CASSPPTGRYEQYF; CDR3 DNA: TGTGCCAGCAGTCCCCCGACAGGACGCTACGAGCAGTACTTC
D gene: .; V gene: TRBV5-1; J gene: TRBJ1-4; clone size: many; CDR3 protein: CASSLEGTNNEKLFF; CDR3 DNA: TGCGCCAGCAGCTTGGAGGGGACAAATAATGAAAAACTGTTTTTT
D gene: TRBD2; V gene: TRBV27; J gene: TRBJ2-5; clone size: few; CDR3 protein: CASSLSGPGLDETQYF; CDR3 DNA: TGTGCCAGCAGTTTATCAGGCCCTGGACTAGATGAGACCCAGTACTTC
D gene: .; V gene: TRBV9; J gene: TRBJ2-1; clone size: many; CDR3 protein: CASSVASYPVEQFF; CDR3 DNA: TGTGCCAGCAGCGTAGCCTCATATCCGGTTGAGCAGTTCTTC
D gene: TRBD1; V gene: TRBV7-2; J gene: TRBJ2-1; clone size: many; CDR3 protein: CASSLGISGGDEQFF; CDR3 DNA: TGTGCCAGCAGCTTGGGGATTTCAGGGGGTGATGAGCAGTTCTTC
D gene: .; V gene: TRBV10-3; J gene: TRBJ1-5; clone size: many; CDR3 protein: CAISDHSSNQPQHF; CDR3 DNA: TGTGCCATCAGTGACCACAGCAGCAATCAGCCCCAGCATTTT
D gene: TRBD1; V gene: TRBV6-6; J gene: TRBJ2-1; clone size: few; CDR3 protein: CASSGQGRDNEQFF; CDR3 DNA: TGTGCCAGCAGTGGACAGGGTAGGGACAATGAGCAGTTCTTC
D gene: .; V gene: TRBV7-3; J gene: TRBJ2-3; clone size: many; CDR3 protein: CASSLVMGGGADTQYF; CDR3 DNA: TGTGCCAGCAGCTTAGTAATGGGGGGAGGCGCAGATACGCAGTATTTT